The TCR beta chain described here comes from a study of molecular identifiers for immune sequencing clone quantification (dated by TCRdb to between 2018 and 2020). For the study in its entirety: For a replicate experiment, RNA from roughly 20,000 or 100,000 naive CD8 T cells was divided into five aliquots, and four of the five aliquots were sequenced. CD8 T cells were used in a methods study to benchmark molecular-identifier clustering-based TCR repertoire sequencing (MIDCIRS) and TCR RNA copy counting. The research as a whole found: When barcode sub-clustering was omitted, TCR diversity was inflated by chimeric consensus sequences, with chimeras reaching as high as 47%. In CMV-specific effector cells, over 97% of molecules were held by clones above 20 RNA copies, whereas under 1% of molecules were held by such clones in naive cells. Approximately 2.7 recovered TCR RNA copies per cell were obtained by modeling, versus about 9.7 by digital PCR, implying a capture efficiency of about 30%. Highly expanded clone sizes could be underestimated because identical TCR molecules may share a barcode. The naive libraries included spiked-in Jurkat TCR RNA (fewer than 11 copies' worth), and this Jurkat TCR RNA is not part of the donor repertoire. Spiked-in Jurkat TCR RNA equal to a single cell's worth was reported to be detectable even within 1,100,000 naive CD8 T cells.

Taken from the germline V gene (reference sequence), the CDR1 and CDR2 loops are SEHNR and FQNEAQ. The CDR3 spans 15 residues, from the cysteine through the phenylalanine. Only the CDR3 DNA is retained, 45 bases long and in frame from the first base. Trimming at the junction amounts to 6 bases on V and 1 base on J, and the germline ends lie 12 bases apart. Points on this clonotype: Its specific antigen is unknown. No per-base quality is available; no much larger clone lies one base away.

Naive CD8 T cell libraries were made from about 21,000 to 970,000 sorted cells using 10%, 30% or 50% of purified RNA. On a BD FACSAria II, naive CD8 T cells were FACS-sorted as CD8+CD4-CCR7+CD45RA+ and collected into RLT Plus buffer. To test detection sensitivity, Jurkat RNA equal to around 10 TCR copies was added to samples of roughly 19,000-1,100,000 naive CD8 T cells. Enrichment of CD8 T cells was done with RosetteSep CD8+ T Cell Enrichment Cocktail plus Ficoll-Paque, and ACK red cell lysis came afterward. The method was PCR. Sequencing was performed on an Illumina HiSeq 4000. Bulk TCR libraries were generated as previously described, with the TCR primers listed in Table S5 used. Total RNA was purified with the Qiagen AllPrep DNA/RNA kit. Before analysis, reads from multiple sequencing runs of the same library were pooled. On the study's bioinformatics: Reads were retained only if the reads had an exact TCR constant sequence, and the retained reads were trimmed to 150 nt and grouped according to their 12-nt molecular barcodes. Reads in each barcode group were sub-clustered using a 15% Levenshtein threshold, and a quality-weighted consensus sequence was built for each RNA molecule. Non-functional sequences were excluded, and lower-count sequences lying one edit away from another sequence were also excluded. Based on fitting two negative binomial distributions, any barcode sub-cluster with under 20% of the maximum read count was discarded. Using fastp at Q25 and MiXCR, TCRdb reprocessed the public reads and kept productive beta chains. Merged by CDR3 protein, the rows form single entries marked with the most common genes and DNA. TCRdb assigned the V and J calls; the authors' analysis was not used. For this sample the table gives about half a million distinct CDR3 sequences, of which 20% to 25% were detected only once. Roughly 0.81% of the sample rests with the top ten.

This TCR derives from a human donor in good health. Some libraries in this study had Jurkat cell RNA spiked in. The V and J segments used are TRBV7-9 and TRBJ2-2; the best D guess is TRBD2, with 5 bases matching. The sample comprised naive CD8+ T cells from blood, with Jurkat cell RNA spiked in. The cell subset or site tag for this specimen amounts to: FACS-sorted CD8+CD4-CCR7+CD45RA+ naive T cells. CDR3 reads: CASRTDGGNTGELFF. Here is the DNA: TGTGCCAGCAGAACAGACGGAGGGAACACCGGGGAGCTGTTTTTT.